This T cell receptor beta chain was captured by sequencing in a study of neurological immune-mediated disorders. This clonotype came up many times. Its target is not known. General study results and limits: Private repertoires in all groups were suggested, as expanded clones shared no CDR3 amino acid sequences across subjects.

TCRdb reprocessed the 5' RACE reads with MiXCR, giving one entry per CDR3 protein. The sample holds under 85,000 distinct CDR3 sequences; approximately 10% are singletons and the top ten take 1.8%. There are 15 residues in the CDR3. V lost 5 bases to trimming and J lost 1 base; unmatched junction nucleotides: 7. The chain couples TRBV12-3 or TRBV12-4 to TRBJ2-7; TRBD2 agrees at 8 bases. Sequencing was performed on PBMCs. The source is a man aged 35-49 years in good health. CDR3 nucleotide sequence: TGTGCCAGCAGTCTTATCGCGGGGGGATCCTACGAGCAGTACTTC. Protein: CASSLIAGGSYEQYF.